These 16 T cell receptor beta chains were sequenced from one sample in a study of T-cell memory formation after mild COVID-19. TCRdb reprocessed the 5' RACE reads via MiXCR and lists one record per CDR3 protein. This sample has about 81,000 distinct CDR3 sequences, with approximately 23% found just once. The sample was PBMCs or a T cell subset sorted from them (not recorded which). The receptors stem from a man younger than 35 who had mild COVID-19 (a few samples of this study predate the infection). Cell type and time point are not known.

This clonotype was seen ten or more times. The chain carries TRBV12-3 or TRBV12-4 and TRBJ2-2; D tentatively fits TRBD1 or TRBD2 (5 bases each). This CDR3 is 13 amino acids long. V was pared by 5 bases and J by 6 bases, with 10 bases between. Here the CDR3 reads CASSRRDPGELFF. The CDR3 nucleotides are TGTGCCAGCAGTCGCAGGGACCCCGGGGAGCTGTTTTTT.

This clonotype was picked up a small number of times. V is TRBV11-1 and J is TRBJ1-1; no reliable D call. In germline, CDR1 is SGHAT, CDR2 FQDESV (reference sequence). Trimming took off 1 base at V and 1 base at J, with 10 bases between the two ends. This CDR3 contains 15 residues. The CDR3 loop is CASSLDWQANTEAFF. The CDR3 DNA is TGTGCCAGCAGCTTAGATTGGCAGGCGAACACTGAAGCTTTCTTT.

As to this clonotype: An end of the junction differs from the germline gene, which may be a read error. J is TRBJ2-1 and V is TRBV12-3 or TRBV12-4; no definite D call. The CDR3 is 12 residues long. The CDR3 loop is CASSFMGNEQLF. CDR3 DNA: TGTGCCAGCAGTTTTATGGGGAATGAGCAGTTATTC.

This chain uses TRBV3-1 with TRBJ2-1; 7 bases fit TRBD2. Looked up from germline, CDR1 is LGHDT and CDR2 is YNNKEL (reference sequence). The CDR3 is made up of 16 amino acids. V lost 5 bases to trimming and J lost 9 bases; unmatched junction nucleotides: 16. The CDR3 spells CASSDQSGRVPSEQFF. The CDR3 DNA is TGTGCCAGCAGCGATCAGTCGGGGAGGGTCCCAAGTGAGCAGTTCTTC.

In its sample, this clonotype was seen once. This chain connects TRBV25-1 to TRBJ1-1; unclear D gene. The CDR3 runs 15 residues. The germline gives CDR1 MGHDK, CDR2 SYGVNS. Trimming shortened V by 1 base and J by 1 base, and 10 bases separated the two germline ends. CDR3 nucleotide sequence: TGTGCCAGCAGTGAATTCTCTGGGGAGAACACTGAAGCTTTCTTT. Residues: CASSEFSGENTEAFF.

In its sample, this clonotype was seen a few times. This chain uses TRBV7-7 with TRBJ1-5; D not resolved. Deletions cut 0 bases from V and 4 bases from J, with 4 bases between. Per germline, CDR1 SSHAT and CDR2 FNYEAQ (reference sequence). The CDR3 is 13 amino acids. CDR3 coding DNA: TGTGCCAGCAGCTTAGCCGCGAATCAGCCCCAGCATTTT. It codes for CASSLAANQPQHF.

This clonotype was found a few times. CDR3 nucleotides: TGTGCCAGCAGCCCCCCGGCAAGGGCCGCCTATGGCTACACCTTC. This gives the protein CASSPPARAAYGYTF. The rearrangement uses TRBV4-2 and TRBJ1-2; no definite D call. CDR1 LGHNA and CDR2 YNFKEQ come from the germline V gene. This CDR3 has 15 amino acids. With 4 bases removed from V and 4 bases from J, the gap between germline ends came to 16 bases.

The rearrangement joins TRBV27 to TRBJ2-6; D remains unclear. The CDR3 contains 15 residues. Trimming removed 1 base from V and 0 bases from J, with 4 bases in between. From germline, CDR1 is MNHEY and CDR2 SMNVEV (reference sequence). CDR3 loop: CASSLFLSGANVLTF. The DNA for the CDR3 is TGTGCCAGCAGTTTATTCCTCTCTGGGGCCAACGTCCTGACTTTC.

The CDR3 loop reads CASSNGQGSGELFF. CDR3 DNA: TGTGCCAGCAGCAACGGACAGGGAAGCGGGGAGCTGTTTTTT. The rearrangement links TRBV9 to TRBJ2-2; the match to TRBD1 covers 8 bases. V was pared by 4 bases and J by 7 bases, with 6 bases of the junction left unmatched. The germline V gene has CDR1 SGDLS and CDR2 YYNGEE. The CDR3 contains 14 residues.

The rearrangement joins TRBV18 to TRBJ1-5, with TRBD1 as a possible D gene (5 bases). The CDR3 is made up of 14 amino acids. Trimming cost V 2 bases and J 4 bases, with 9 bases left between them. The germline gives CDR1 KGHSH, CDR2 LQKENI. The CDR3: CASSPDTGNQPQHF. CDR3 DNA: TGTGCCAGCTCACCAGACACAGGAAATCAGCCCCAGCATTTT.

The chain employs TRBV7-9 and TRBJ2-3; TRBD1 is a possible D gene (6 bases). V was trimmed by 5 bases and J by 6 bases, leaving 12 bases between them. CDR3 length: 13 amino acids. Germline V gene data show CDR1 as SEHNR and CDR2 as FQNEAQ (reference sequence). CDR3 amino acids: CASSQGPWDTQYF. DNA of the CDR3: TGTGCCAGCAGCCAGGGGCCCTGGGATACGCAGTATTTT.

This chain links TRBV23-1 with TRBJ1-5; no reliable D call. Being an ORF, TRBV23-1 has a function that is uncertain. The CDR3 has 15 amino acids. V gave up 8 bases and J gave up 0 bases, with 14 bases separating them. CDR3 DNA: TGCGCCAGCGGTGAGGTCCTATATAGCAATCAGCCCCAGCATTTT. Translated: CASGEVLYSNQPQHF.

V usage is TRBV29-1 and J usage is TRBJ2-1; 11 bases fit TRBD2. V was pared by 3 bases and J by 10 bases, with 8 bases of the junction left unmatched. Germline-derived CDR1 and CDR2 are SQVTM and ANQGSEA. The CDR3 length is 14 residues. Here the CDR3 DNA reads TGCAGCGTTGAGACTAGCGGGGCGGCTGGGGAGCAGTTCTTC. Its protein is CSVETSGAAGEQFF.

V and J are TRBV28 and TRBJ1-1, with 8 bases aligning to TRBD1. J gave up 1 base and V 5 bases, and 6 bases lay outside the gene matches. Germline CDR1 MDHEN, CDR2 SYDVKM. The CDR3 is 15 residues long. CDR3 nucleotide sequence: TGTGCCAGCAGTACGGACAGGGCTCAGAACACTGAAGCTTTCTTT. It yields the protein CASSTDRAQNTEAFF. Based on the CDR3 plus reference TRBV28 and TRBJ1-1, the full variable domain is DVKVTQSSRYLVKRTGEKVFLECVQDMDHENMFWYRQDPGLGLRLIYFSYDVKMKEKGDIPEGYSVSREKKERFSLILESASTNQTSMYLCASSTDRAQNTEAFFGQGTRLTVV.

V and J are TRBV6-5 and TRBJ1-2; 9 bases line up with TRBD1. The germline V gene has CDR1 MNHEY and CDR2 SVGAGI. The junction had 7 bases not matched to a gene; V was cut back by 7 bases and J by 7 bases. The CDR3 has 13 residues. In nucleotides, the CDR3 is TGTGCCAGCACTCTGGGACAGGGACTTGGCTACACCTTC. It encodes CASTLGQGLGYTF.

This clonotype was observed a handful of times. The gene calls are TRBV7-6 and TRBJ2-3; 11 positions match TRBD1. Per germline, CDR1 SGHVS and CDR2 FNYEAQ. This CDR3 is 16 amino acids long. The V segment lost 5 bases and the J segment 1 base; nucleotides outside the gene matches: 5. CDR3 protein: CASSPWDRGGTDTQYF. The CDR3 coding sequence is TGTGCCAGCAGCCCCTGGGACAGGGGGGGCACAGATACGCAGTATTTT.